This T cell receptor (beta chain) was obtained from a study of low-dose radiotherapy and immunotherapy resistance in tumors. Study summary: 1 Gy per fraction was delivered to Cohort 2 every two weeks, for 13 Gy total over 26 weeks. Patients' oral aspirin dose was 300 mg daily across four cycles from cycle 1 day 1.

TRAV- and TRBV-specific primers primed first-strand cDNA, covering alpha and beta chains. Using a constant-region primer together with a V-primer adapter, TCRs were subjected to approximately 20 PCR cycles of amplification. In TCRdb, the reads were re-called with MiXCR into one record per CDR3 protein. Of 15,000 to 20,000 distinct CDR3 sequences listed, around three quarters were seen once; the top ten hold approximately 5.3%. The source is a human donor with advanced metastatic prostate, ovarian, gallbladder or colorectal cancer (not recorded which). This table probably holds off-target reads from a library built for another chain.

For the CDR3, the DNA is TGTGCCAGCAGTTACAGGGGAAGCTCTGGAAACACCATATATTTT. This codes for CASSYRGSSGNTIYF. The V call is TRBV5-6, the J call TRBJ1-3; 7 nucleotides align to TRBD1. V trimming: 5 bases; J trimming: 0 bases; junction bases outside the gene matches: 5. CDR1 is SGHDT and CDR2 is YYEEEE in the germline V gene. There are 15 residues in the CDR3.